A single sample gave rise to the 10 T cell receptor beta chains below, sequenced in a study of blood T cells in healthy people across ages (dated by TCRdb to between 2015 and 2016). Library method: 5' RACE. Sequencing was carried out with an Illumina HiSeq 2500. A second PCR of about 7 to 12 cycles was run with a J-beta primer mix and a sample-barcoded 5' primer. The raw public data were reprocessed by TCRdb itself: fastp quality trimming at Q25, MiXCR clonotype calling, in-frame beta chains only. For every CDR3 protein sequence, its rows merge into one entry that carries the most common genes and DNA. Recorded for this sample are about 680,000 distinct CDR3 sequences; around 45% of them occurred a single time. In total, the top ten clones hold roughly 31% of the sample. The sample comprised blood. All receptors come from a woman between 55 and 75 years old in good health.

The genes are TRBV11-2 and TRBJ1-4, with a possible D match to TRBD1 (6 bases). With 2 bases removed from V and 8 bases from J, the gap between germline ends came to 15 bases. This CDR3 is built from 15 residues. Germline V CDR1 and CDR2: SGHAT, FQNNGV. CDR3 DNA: TGTGCCAGCAGCTTAACAGGGCATATAATGGAAAAACTGTTTTTT. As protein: CASSLTGHIMEKLFF.

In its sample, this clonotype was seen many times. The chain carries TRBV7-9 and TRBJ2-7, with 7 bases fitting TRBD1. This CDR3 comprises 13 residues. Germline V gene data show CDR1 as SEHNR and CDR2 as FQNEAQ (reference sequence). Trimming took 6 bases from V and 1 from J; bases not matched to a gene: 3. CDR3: CASSWDRSYEQYF. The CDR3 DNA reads TGTGCCAGCAGTTGGGACAGATCCTACGAGCAGTACTTC.

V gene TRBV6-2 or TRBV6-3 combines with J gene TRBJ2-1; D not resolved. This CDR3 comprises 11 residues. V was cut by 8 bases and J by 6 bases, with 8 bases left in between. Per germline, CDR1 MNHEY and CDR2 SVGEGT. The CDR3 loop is CASADINEQFF. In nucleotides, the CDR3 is TGTGCCAGCGCCGACATCAATGAGCAGTTCTTC.

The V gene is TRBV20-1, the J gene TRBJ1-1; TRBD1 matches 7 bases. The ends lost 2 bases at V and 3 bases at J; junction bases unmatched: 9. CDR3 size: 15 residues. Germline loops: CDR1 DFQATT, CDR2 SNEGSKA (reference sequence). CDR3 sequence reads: CSARPKGQWDTEAFF. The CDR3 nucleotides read TGCAGTGCTAGACCAAAGGGACAGTGGGACACTGAAGCTTTCTTT.

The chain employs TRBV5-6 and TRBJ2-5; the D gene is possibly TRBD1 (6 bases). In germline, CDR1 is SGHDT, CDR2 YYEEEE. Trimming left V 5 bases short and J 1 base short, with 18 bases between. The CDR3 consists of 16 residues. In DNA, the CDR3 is TGTGCCAGCAGTTCAACCGGACAGACCTTCCAAGAGACCCAGTACTTC. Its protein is CASSSTGQTFQETQYF.

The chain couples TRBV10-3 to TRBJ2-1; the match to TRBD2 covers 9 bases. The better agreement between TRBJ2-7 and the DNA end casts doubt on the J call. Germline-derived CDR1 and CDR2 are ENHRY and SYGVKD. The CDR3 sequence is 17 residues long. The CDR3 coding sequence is TGTGCCATCAGTGGAGGGACTAGCAGCTACTCCTACAATGAGCAGTACTTC. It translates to CAISGGTSSYSYNEQYF.

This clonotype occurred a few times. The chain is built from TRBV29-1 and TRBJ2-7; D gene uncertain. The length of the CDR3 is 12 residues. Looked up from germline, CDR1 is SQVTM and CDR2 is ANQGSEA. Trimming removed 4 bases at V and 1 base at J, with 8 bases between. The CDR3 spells CSVGVSSYEQYF. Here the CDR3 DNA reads TGCAGCGTTGGGGTTAGTTCCTACGAGCAGTACTTC.

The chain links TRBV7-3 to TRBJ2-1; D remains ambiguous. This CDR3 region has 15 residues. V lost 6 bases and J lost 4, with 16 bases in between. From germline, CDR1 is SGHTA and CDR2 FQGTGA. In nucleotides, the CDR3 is TGTGCCAGCAGTCCCCGAGGCACCATATACAATGAGCAGTTCTTC. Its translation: CASSPRGTIYNEQFF.

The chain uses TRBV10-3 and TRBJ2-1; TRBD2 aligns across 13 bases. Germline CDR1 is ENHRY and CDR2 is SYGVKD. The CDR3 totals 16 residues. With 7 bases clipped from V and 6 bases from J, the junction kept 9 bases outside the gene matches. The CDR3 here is CAIKGLAGAPGNEQFF. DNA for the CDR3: TGTGCCATCAAAGGACTAGCGGGAGCCCCCGGCAATGAGCAGTTCTTC.

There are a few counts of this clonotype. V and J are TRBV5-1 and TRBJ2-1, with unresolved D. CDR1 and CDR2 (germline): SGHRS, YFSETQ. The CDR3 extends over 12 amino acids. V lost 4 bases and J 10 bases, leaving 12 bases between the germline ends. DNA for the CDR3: TGCGCCAGCAGCAACGAGATGTGGGAGCAGTTCTTC. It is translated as CASSNEMWEQFF.